This T cell receptor beta chain was identified in a study of CD8+ T cells in alopecia areata. Study observations and caveats: It was lesional scalp, especially alopecia totalis/universalis, that showed higher clonality than normal scalp. Because of a solitary nonresponder, the connection of baseline CD8+ expansion to response stays uncertain.

As for this clone: The antigen remains unidentified.

CDR1 is GTSNPN and CDR2 is SVGIG in the germline V gene (reference sequence). The V gene lost 4 bases and the J gene lost 0 bases, with 19 bases spanning the gap. The CDR3 has 16 residues. This sample's treatment: oral pan-JAK inhibitor, 5-10 mg twice daily. Lesional scalp punch biopsies and peripheral blood were collected from alopecia areata patients. Investigators isolated RNA and reverse transcribed it into cDNA to act as the sequencing template. The method was immunoSEQ multiplex PCR; TCRdb's version includes in-frame clones alone and lacks a portion of them. The table has some 130,000 clones, about 50% seen once; the top ten hold approximately 0.5%.

The chain joins TRBV30 to TRBJ2-7; D remains unclear. This specimen was CD4+ T cells sorted from blood, taken at week 4, from a patient treated with tofacitinib. This clonotype was sampled from a human donor with alopecia areata. The CDR3 nucleotides read TGTGCCTGGAACAAACCCGGCAGCAAGAGCTCCTACGAGCAGTACTTC. Amino acids: CAWNKPGSKSSYEQYF.